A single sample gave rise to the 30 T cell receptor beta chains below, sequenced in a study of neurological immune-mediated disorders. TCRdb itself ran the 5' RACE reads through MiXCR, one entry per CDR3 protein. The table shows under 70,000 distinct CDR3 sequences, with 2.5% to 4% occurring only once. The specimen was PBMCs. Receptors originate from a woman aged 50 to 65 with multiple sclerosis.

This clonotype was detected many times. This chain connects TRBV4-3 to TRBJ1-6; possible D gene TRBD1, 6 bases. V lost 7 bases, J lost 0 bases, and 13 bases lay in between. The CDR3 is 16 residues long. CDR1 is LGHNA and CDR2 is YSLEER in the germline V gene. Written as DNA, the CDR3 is TGCGCCAGCAATACCCAGGGGAACTCCTATAATTCACCCCTCCACTTT. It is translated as CASNTQGNSYNSPLHF.

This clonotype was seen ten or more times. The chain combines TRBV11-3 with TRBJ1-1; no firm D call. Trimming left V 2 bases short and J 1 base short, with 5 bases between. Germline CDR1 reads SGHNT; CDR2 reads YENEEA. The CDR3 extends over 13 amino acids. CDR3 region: CASSLTPNTEAFF. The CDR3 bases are TGTGCCAGCAGCTTAACCCCGAACACTGAAGCTTTCTTT.

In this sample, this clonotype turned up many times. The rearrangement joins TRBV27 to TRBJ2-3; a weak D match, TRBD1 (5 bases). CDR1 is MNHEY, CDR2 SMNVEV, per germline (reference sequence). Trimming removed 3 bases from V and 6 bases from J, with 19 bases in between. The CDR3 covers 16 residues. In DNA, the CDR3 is TGTGCCAGCAGTTTGGGAAGGGGTTTCCCCGAGGATACGCAGTATTTT. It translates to CASSLGRGFPEDTQYF.

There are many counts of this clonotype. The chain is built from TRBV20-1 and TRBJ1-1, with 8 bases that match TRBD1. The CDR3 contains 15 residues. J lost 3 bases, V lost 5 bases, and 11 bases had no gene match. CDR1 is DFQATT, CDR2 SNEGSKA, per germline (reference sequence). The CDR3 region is CSALATQGVYTEAFF. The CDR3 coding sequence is TGCAGTGCTCTAGCTACACAGGGGGTGTACACTGAAGCTTTCTTT.

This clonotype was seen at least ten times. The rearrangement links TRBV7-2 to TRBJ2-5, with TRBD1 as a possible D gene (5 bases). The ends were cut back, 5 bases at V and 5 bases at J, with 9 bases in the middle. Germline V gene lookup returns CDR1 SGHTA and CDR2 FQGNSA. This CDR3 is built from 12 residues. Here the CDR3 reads CASSAGWETQYF. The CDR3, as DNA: TGTGCCAGCAGCGCAGGGTGGGAGACCCAGTACTTC.

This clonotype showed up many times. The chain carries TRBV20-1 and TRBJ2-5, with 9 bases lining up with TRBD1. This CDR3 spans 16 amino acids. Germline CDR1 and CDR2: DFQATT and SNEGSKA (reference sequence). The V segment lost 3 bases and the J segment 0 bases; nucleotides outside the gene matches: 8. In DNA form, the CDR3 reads TGCAGTGCTAGGGACAAAGGACAGGGGTACCAAGAGACCCAGTACTTC. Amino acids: CSARDKGQGYQETQYF.

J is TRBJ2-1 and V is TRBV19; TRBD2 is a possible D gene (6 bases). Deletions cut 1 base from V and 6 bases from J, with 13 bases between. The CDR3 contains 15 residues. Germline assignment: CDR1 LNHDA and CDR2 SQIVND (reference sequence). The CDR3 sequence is CASSIGGGRVNEQFF. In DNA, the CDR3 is TGTGCCAGTAGTATAGGGGGAGGACGCGTCAATGAGCAGTTCTTC.

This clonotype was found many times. CDR3 DNA: TGTGCCAGCAGCCAACAGGGCGGAGCTTTCTTT. Translating it yields CASSQQGGAFF. The chain links TRBV7-2 to TRBJ1-1; tentatively, D is TRBD1 (6 bases). Germline CDR1 SGHTA, CDR2 FQGNSA. Trimming cost V 5 bases and J 10 bases, with 11 bases left between them. The CDR3 is made up of 11 amino acids. The full variable domain, with the rest looked up from reference TRBV7-2 and TRBJ1-1, is GAGVSQSPSNKVTEKGKDVELRCDPISGHTALYWYRQSLGQGLEFLIYFQGNSAPDKSGLPSDRFSAERTGGSVSTLTIQRTQQEDSAVYLCASSQQGGAFFGQGTRLTVV.

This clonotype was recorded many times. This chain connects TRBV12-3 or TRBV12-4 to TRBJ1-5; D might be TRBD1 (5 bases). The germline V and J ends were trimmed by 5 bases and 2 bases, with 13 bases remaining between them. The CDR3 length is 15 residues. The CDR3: CASSDQGHRNQPQHF. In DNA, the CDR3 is TGTGCCAGCAGTGACCAGGGTCATCGCAATCAGCCCCAGCATTTT.

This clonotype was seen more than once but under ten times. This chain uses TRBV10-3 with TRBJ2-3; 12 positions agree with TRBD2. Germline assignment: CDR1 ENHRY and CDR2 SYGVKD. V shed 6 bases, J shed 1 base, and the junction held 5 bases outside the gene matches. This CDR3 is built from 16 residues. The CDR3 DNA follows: TGTGCCATCAGCGAATCTAGCGGGGGGGGCACAGATACGCAGTATTTT. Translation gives CAISESSGGGTDTQYF.

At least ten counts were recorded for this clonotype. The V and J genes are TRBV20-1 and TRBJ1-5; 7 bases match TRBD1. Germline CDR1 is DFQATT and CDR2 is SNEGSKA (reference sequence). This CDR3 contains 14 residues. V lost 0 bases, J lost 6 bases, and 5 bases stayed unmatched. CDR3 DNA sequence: TGCAGTGCTAGAGATTCGACAGGGAGTCAGCCCCAGCATTTT. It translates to CSARDSTGSQPQHF.

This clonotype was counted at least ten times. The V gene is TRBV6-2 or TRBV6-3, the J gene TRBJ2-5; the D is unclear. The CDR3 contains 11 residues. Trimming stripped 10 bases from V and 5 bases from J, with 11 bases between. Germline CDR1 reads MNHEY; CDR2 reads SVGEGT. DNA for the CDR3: TGTGCCACGACGACCCGGGAGACCCAGTACTTC. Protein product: CATTTRETQYF.

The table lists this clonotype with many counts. CDR3 in amino acids: CASTPGQANTEAFF. CDR3 nucleotide sequence: TGTGCCAGCACTCCCGGACAGGCGAACACTGAAGCTTTCTTT. The chain is built from TRBV12-3 or TRBV12-4 and TRBJ1-1; 7 bases agree with TRBD1. The CDR3 runs to 14 residues. The junction had 6 bases not matched to a gene; V was cut back by 7 bases and J by 1 base.

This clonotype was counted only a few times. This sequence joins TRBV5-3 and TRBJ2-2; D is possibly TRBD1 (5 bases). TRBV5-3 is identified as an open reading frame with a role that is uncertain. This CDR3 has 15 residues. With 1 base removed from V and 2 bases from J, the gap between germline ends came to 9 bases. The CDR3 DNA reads TGTGCCAGAAGCTTGAGGGGCCACAACACCGGGGAGCTGTTTTTT. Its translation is CARSLRGHNTGELFF.

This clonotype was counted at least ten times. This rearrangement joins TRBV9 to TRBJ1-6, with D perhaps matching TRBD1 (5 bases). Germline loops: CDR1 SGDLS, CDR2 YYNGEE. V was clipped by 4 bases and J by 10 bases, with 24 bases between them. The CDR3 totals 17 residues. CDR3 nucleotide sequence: TGTGCCAGCAGCAAGCCCCCCGTGGCGGGACCAAGATCACCCCTCCACTTT. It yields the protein CASSKPPVAGPRSPLHF.

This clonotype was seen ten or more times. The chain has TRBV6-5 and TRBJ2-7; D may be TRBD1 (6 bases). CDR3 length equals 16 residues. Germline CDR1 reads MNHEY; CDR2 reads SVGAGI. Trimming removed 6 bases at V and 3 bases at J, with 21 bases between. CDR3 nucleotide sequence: TGTGCCAGCAGGGTAGTTACAGGGAGTTTATGCTACGAGCAGTACGTC. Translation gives CASRVVTGSLCYEQYV.

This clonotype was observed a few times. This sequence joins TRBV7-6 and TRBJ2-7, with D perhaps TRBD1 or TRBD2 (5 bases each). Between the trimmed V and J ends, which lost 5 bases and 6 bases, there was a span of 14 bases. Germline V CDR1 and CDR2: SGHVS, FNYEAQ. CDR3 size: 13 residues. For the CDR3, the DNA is TGTGCCAGCAGCAACCCCTGGGACCTCGAGCAGTACTTC. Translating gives CASSNPWDLEQYF.

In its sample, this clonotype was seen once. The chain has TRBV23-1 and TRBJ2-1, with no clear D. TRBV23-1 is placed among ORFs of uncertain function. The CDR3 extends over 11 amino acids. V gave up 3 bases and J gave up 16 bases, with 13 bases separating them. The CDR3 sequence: CASSHSTPPFF. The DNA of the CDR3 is TGCGCCAGCAGTCATTCTACCCCGCCCTTCTTC.

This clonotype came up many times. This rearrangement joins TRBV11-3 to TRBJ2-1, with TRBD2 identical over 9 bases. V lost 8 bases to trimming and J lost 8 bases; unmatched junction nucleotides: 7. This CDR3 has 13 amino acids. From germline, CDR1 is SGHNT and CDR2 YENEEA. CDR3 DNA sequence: TGTGCCAGCGGGCTAGCGGGAATCTATGAGCAGTTCTTC. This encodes CASGLAGIYEQFF.

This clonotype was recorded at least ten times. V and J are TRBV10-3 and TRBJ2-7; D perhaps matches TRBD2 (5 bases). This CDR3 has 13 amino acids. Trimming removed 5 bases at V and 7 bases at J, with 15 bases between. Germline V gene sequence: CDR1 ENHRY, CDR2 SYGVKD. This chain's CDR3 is CAISYDPREEQYF. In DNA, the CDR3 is TGTGCCATCAGTTATGACCCGAGGGAAGAGCAGTACTTC.

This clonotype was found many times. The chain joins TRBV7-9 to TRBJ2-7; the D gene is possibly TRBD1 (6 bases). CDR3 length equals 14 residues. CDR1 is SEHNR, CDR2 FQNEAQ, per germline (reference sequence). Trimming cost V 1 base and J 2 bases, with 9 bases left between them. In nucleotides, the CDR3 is TGTGCCAGCAGCTTAGGGACAGCAACCTACGAGCAGTACGTC. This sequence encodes CASSLGTATYEQYV.

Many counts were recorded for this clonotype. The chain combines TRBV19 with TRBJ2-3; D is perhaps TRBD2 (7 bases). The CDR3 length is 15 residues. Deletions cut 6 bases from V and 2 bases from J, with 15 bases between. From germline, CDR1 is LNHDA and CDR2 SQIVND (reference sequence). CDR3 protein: CASSSRGALTDTQYF. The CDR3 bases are TGTGCCAGTAGCTCACGGGGGGCCCTCACAGATACGCAGTATTTT.

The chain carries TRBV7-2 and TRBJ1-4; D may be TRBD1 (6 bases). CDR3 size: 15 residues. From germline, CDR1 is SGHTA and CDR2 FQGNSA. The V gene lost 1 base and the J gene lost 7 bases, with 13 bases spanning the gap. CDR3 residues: CASSLGGGLGEKLFF. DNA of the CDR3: TGTGCCAGCAGCTTAGGAGGGGGGCTGGGTGAAAAACTGTTTTTT.

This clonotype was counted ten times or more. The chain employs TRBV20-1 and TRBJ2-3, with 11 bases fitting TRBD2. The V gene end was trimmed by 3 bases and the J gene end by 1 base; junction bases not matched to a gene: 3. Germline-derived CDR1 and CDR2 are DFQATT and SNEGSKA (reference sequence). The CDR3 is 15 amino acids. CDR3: CSASLLAGGTDTQYF. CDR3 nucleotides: TGCAGTGCTAGTTTACTAGCGGGGGGCACAGATACGCAGTATTTT.

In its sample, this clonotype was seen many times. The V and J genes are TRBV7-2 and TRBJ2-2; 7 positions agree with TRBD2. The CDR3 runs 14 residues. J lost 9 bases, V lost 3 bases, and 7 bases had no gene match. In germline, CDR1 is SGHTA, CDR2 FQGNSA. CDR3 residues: CASSLGGAIRELFF. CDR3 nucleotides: TGTGCCAGCAGCTTGGGAGGGGCGATAAGGGAGCTGTTTTTT.

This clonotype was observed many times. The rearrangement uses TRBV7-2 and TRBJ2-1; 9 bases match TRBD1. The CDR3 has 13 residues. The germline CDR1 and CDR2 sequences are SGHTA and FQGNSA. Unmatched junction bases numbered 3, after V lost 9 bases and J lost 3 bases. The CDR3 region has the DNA TGTGCCAGTACAGGGGGCCTCTACAATGAGCAGTTCTTC. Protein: CASTGGLYNEQFF.

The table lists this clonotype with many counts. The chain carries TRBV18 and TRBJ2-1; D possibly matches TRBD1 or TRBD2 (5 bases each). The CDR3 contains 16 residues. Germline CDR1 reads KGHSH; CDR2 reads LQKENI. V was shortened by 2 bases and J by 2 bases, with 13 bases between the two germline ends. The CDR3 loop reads CASSPGGDPTYNEQFF. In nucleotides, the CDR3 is TGTGCCAGCTCACCAGGTGGGGACCCCACCTACAATGAGCAGTTCTTC.

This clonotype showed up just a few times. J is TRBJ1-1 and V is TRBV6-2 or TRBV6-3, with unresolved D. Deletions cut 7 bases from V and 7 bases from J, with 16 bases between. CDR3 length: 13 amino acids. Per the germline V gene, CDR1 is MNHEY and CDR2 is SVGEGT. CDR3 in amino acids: CASNEPNSIEAFF. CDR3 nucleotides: TGTGCCAGCAATGAACCAAACTCTATTGAAGCTTTCTTT.

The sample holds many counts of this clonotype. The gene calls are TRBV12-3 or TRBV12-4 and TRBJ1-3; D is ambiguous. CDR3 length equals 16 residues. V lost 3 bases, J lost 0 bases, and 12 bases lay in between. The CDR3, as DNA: TGTGCCAGCAGTTTGAAGTCCGCCGCCTCTGGAAACACCATATATTTT. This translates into CASSLKSAASGNTIYF.

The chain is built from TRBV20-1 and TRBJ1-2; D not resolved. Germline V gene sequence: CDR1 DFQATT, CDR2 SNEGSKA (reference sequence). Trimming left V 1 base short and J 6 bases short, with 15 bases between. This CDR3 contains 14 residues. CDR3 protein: CSARGENRMDGYTF. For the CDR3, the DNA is TGCAGTGCTAGAGGCGAGAACAGAATGGATGGCTACACCTTC.